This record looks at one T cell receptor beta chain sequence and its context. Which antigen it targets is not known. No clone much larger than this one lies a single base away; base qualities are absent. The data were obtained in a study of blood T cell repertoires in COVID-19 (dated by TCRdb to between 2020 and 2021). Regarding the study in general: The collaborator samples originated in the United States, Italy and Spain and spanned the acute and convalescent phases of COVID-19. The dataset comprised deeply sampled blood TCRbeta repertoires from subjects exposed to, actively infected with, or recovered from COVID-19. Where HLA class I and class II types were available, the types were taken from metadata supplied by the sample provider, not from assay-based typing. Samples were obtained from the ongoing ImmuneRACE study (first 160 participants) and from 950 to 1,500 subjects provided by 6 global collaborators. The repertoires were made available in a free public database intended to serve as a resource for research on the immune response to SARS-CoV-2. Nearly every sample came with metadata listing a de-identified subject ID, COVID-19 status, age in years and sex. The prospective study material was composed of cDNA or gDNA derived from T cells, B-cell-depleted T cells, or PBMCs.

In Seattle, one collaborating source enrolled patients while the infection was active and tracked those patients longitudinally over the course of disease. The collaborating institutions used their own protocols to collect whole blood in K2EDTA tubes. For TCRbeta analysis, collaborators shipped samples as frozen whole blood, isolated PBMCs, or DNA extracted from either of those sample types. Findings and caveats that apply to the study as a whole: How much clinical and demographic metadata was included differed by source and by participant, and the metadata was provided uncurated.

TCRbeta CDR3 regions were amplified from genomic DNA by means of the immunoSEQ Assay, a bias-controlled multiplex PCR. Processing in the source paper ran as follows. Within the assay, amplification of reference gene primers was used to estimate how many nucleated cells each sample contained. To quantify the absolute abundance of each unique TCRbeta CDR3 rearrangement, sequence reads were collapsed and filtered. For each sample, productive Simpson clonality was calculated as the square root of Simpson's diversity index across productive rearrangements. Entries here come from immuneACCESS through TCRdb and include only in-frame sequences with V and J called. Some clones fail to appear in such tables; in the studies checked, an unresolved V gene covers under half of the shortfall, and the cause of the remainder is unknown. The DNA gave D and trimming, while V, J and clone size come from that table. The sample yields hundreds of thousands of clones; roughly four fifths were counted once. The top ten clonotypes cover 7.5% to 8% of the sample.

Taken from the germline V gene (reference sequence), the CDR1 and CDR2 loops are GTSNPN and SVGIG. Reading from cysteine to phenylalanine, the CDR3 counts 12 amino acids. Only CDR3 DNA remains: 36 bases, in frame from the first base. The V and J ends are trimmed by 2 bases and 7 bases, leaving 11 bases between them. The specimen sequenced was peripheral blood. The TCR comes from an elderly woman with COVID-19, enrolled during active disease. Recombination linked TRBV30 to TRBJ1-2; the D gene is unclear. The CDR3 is CAWSRSVSGYTF. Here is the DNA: TGTGCCTGGAGTAGATCCGTTAGTGGCTACACCTTC.